This T cell receptor (beta chain) was identified during a study of vaccination and CD4 T cells after COVID-19. Background on the study: Researchers treated cells with overlapping spike peptides taken from SARS-CoV-2, HCoV-NL63, HCoV-OC43 and HCoV-229E.

The assay that was used to sequence DNA from cultured CD4+ T cells was the Oncomine TCR Beta short-read assay. MiXCR, run by TCRdb on the PCR reads, gives a single entry per CDR3 protein. The sample lists about 20,000 distinct CDR3 sequences; 65% to 80% were seen once. Notes on this clonotype: Its antigen is not known.

Documented treatment: roughly 10-day PBMC culture with coronavirus spike peptide pools or control peptides (ViraFEST assay). The V gene's germline CDR1 is SGHTA and CDR2 FQGNSA. The V end was cut by 4 bases, the J end by 4 bases, with 10 bases between. This CDR3 is built from 13 residues. The chain is built from TRBV7-2 and TRBJ1-2; D unclear. This TCR came from a human donor who had recovered from COVID-19. The specimen sequenced was CD4+ T cells from blood, cultured in vitro. The CDR3 bases are TGTGCCAGCAGCTCCGACTCTCGCTATGGCTACACCTTC. It is translated as CASSSDSRYGYTF.